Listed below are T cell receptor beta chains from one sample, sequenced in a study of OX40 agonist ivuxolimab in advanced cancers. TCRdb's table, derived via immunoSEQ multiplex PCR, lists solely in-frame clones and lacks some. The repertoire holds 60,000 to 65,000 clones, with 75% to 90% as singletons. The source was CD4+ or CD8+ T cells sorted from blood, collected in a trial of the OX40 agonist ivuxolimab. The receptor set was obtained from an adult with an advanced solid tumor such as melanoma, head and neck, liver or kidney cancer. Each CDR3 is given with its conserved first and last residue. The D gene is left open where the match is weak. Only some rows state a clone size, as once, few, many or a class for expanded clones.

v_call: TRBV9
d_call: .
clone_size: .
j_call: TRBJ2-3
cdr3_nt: TGTGCCAGCAGCGTAGCGGGACACCACACAGATACGCAGTATTTT
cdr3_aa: CASSVAGHHTDTQYF

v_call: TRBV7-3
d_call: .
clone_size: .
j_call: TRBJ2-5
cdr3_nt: TGTGCCAGCAGCTCTCGCAGGGAGGAGACCCAGTACTTC
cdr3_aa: CASSSRREETQYF

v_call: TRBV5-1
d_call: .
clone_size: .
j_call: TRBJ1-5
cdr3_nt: TGCGCCAGCAGCCTCCGGCCAAGGGGGTGGGATAGCAATCAGCCCCAGCATTTT
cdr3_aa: CASSLRPRGWDSNQPQHF

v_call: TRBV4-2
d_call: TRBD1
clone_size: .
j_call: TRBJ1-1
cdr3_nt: TGTGCCAGCAGCCAAGTGAACAGGGGGAACACTGAAGCTTTCTTT
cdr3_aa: CASSQVNRGNTEAFF

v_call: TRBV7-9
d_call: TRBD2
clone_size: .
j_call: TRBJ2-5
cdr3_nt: TGTGCCAGCAGCTTCGCGGGAGGGGAGACCCAGTACTTC
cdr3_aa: CASSFAGGETQYF

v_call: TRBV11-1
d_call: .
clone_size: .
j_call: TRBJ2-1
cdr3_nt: TGTGCCAGCAGCTTAGCGAAAGGGCGGTTAAGCGAGCAGTTCTTC
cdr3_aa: CASSLAKGRLSEQFF

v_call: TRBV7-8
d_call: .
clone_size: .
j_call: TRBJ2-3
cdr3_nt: TGTGCCAGCAGCTTAGGTCGGGGGGCCCGCACAGATACGCAGTATTTT
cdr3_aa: CASSLGRGARTDTQYF

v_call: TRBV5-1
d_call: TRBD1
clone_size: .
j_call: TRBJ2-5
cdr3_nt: TGCGCCAGCAGCCGTGACAGGGGGAAGGGTGAGACCCAGTACTTC
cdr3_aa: CASSRDRGKGETQYF

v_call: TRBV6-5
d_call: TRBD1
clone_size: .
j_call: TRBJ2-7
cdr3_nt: TGTGCCAGCAGACGTACAGGGGGCTACGAGCAGTACTTC
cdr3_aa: CASRRTGGYEQYF

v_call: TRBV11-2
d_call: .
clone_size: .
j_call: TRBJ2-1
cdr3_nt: TGTGCCAGCAGCCCTGCGGGACTGCGGATCTACAATGAGCAGTTCTTC
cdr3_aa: CASSPAGLRIYNEQFF

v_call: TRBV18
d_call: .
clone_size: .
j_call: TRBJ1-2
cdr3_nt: TGTGCCAGCTCACCAAATCACAGGGAGAGACGCTACACCTTC
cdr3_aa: CASSPNHRERRYTF

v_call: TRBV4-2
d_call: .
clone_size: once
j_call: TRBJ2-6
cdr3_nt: TGTGCCAGCAGCCTCCCCCCTGGCGGTAACTCTGGGGCCAACGTCCTGACTTTC
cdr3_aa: CASSLPPGGNSGANVLTF

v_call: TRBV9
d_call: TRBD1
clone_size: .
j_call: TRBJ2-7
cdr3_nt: TGTGCCAGCAGCTCCGGGACAGGGCATTTCTACGAGCAGTACTTC
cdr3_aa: CASSSGTGHFYEQYF

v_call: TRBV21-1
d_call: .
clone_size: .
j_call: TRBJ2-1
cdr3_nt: TGTGCCAGCAGCAAAGTAGACTACCCGACGGATGAGCAGTTCTTC
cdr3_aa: CASSKVDYPTDEQFF

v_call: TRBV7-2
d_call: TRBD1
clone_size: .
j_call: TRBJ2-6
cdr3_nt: TGTGCCAGCAGCTTAGTAGGGACAGGGCTCTCTGGGGCCAACGTCCTGACTTTC
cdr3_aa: CASSLVGTGLSGANVLTF

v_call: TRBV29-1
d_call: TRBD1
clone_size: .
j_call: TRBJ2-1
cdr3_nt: TGCAGCGTTGCAGGGGGCAGCTCCTACAATGAGCAGTTCTTC
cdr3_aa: CSVAGGSSYNEQFF

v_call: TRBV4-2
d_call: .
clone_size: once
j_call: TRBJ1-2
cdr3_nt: TGTGCCAGCAGCCAAGAAGGGGCGTTCTTCAACTATGGCTACACCTTC
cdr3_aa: CASSQEGAFFNYGYTF

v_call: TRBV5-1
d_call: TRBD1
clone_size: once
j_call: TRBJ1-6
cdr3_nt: TGCGCCAGCAGACCCGGGACAGGGGTGTCACCCCTCCACTTT
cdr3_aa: CASRPGTGVSPLHF

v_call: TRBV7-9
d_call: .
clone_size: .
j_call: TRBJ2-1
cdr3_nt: TGTGCCAGCAGCTTCCCGCAGGGCGTCTCCTACAATGAGCAGTTCTTC
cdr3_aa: CASSFPQGVSYNEQFF

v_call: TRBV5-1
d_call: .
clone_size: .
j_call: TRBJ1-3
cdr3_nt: TGCGCCAGCAGCTTGGGGCAGGGCGCTGGAAACACCATATATTTT
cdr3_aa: CASSLGQGAGNTIYF

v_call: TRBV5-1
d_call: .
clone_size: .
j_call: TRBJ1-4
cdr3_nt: TGCGCCAGCAGCTTGGCCGGCAGGGGTGCAACTAATGAAAAACTGTTTTTT
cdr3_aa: CASSLAGRGATNEKLFF

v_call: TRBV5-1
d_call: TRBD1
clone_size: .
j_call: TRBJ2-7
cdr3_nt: TGCGCCAGCACCCAAGGGGACAGGGGAACCTACGAGCAGTACTTC
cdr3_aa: CASTQGDRGTYEQYF

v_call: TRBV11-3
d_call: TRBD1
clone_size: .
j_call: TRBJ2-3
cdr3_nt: TGTGCCAGCAGCCCGGGGACAGGGGGCGGTCATACGCAGTATTTT
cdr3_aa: CASSPGTGGGHTQYF

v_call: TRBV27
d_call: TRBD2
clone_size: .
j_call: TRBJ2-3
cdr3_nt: TGTGCCTGCTCTCGGGCGGGAGGGCCGGATACGCAGTATTTT
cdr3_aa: CACSRAGGPDTQYF

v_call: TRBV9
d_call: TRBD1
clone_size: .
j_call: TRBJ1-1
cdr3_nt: TGTGCCAGCAGCCAGACAGGGGTGAACACTGAAGCTTTCTTT
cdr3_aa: CASSQTGVNTEAFF

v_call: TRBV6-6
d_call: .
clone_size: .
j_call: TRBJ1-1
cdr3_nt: TGTGCCAGCAGTTACCCAGGGGACGGCTCTGAAGCTTTCTTT
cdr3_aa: CASSYPGDGSEAFF

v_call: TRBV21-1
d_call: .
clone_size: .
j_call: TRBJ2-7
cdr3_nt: TGTGCCAGCAGCACCCGGGAGGGGACGCCCTGGGAGGAGCAGTACTTC
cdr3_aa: CASSTREGTPWEEQYF

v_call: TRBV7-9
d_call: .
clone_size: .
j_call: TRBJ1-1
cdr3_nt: TGTGCCAGCAGCTTACCCGGGGCGATGAACACTGAAGCTTTCTTT
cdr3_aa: CASSLPGAMNTEAFF

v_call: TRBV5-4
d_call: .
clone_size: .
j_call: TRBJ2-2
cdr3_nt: TGTGCCAGCAGCTTGGCCTGGCGGGGTGGCACCGGGGAGCTGTTTTTT
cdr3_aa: CASSLAWRGGTGELFF

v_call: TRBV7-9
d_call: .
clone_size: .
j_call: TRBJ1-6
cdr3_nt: TGTGCCAGCAGCAGAACAGGTTCACCCCTCCACTTT
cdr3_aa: CASSRTGSPLHF

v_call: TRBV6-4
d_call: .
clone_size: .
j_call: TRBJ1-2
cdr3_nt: TGTGCCAGCAGTTGGGTTTATGGCTACACCTTC
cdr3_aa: CASSWVYGYTF

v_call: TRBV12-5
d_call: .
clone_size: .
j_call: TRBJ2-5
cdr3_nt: TGTGCTAGTGGTTTGGTACTTGGGGTAGGACAGGAGACCCAGTACTTC
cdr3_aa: CASGLVLGVGQETQYF

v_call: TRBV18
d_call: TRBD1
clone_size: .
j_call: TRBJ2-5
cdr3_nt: TGTGCCAGCTCACCGGGGACAGGGGTTGAGACCCAGTACTTC
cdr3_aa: CASSPGTGVETQYF

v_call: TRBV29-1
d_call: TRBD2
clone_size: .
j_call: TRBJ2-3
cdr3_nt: TGCAGCGTCCGGTCACTAGTCGGGAGGGCGGATACGCAGTATTTT
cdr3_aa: CSVRSLVGRADTQYF

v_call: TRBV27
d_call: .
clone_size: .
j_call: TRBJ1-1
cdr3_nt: TGTGCCAGCAGTTTTCGTCAGGGGCGCACTGAAGCTTTCTTT
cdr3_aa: CASSFRQGRTEAFF

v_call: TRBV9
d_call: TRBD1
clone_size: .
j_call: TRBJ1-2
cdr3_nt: TGTGCCAGCAGCGCTCAGCCAGGGGGCAACGGGTATAACTATGGCTACACCTTC
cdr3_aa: CASSAQPGGNGYNYGYTF

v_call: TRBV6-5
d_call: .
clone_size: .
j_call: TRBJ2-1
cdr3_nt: TGTGCCAGCAGTTCGAATTTAGGCTACAATGAGCAGTTCTTC
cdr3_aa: CASSSNLGYNEQFF

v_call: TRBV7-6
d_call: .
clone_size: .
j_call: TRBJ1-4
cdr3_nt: TGTGCCAGCGCACAGCAGATGGGGAAACTGTTTTTT
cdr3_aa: CASAQQMGKLFF

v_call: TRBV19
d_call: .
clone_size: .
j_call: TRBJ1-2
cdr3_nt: TGTGCCAGTAGTCCACCTGGAAGGGACCGAGGAGCTTATGGCTACACCTTC
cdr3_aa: CASSPPGRDRGAYGYTF

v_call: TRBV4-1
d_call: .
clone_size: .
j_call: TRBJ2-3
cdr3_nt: TGCGCCAGCAGCCAAGAGCAGCCCCTATATACGCAGTATTTT
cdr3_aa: CASSQEQPLYTQYF

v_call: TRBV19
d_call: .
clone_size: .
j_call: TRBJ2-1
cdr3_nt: TGTGCCAGTCGGGAGCGCGGGTCCTACAATGAGCAGTTCTTC
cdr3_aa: CASRERGSYNEQFF

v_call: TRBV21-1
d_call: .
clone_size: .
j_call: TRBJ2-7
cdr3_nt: TGTGCCAGCAGCAAGTATCCGACCGAGGGTTCCTACGAGCAGTACTTC
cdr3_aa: CASSKYPTEGSYEQYF

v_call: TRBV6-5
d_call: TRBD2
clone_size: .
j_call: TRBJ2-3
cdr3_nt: TGTGCCAGCCGACCGGGACTAGCGGCAGATACGCAGTATTTT
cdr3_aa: CASRPGLAADTQYF

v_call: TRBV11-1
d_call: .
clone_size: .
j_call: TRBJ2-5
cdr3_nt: TGTGCCAGCAGCACAAACACAGGGATACAAGAGACCCAGTACTTC
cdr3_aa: CASSTNTGIQETQYF

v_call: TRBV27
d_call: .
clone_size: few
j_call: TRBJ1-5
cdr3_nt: TGTGCCAGCAGTTTGGGTGGGAGCAATCAGCCCCAGCATTTT
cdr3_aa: CASSLGGSNQPQHF

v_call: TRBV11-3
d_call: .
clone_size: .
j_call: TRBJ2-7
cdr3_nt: TGTGCCAGCAGCTCCCAAGGGTCCGAGCAGTACTTC
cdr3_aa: CASSSQGSEQYF

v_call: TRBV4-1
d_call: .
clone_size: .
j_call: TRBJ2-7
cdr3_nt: TGCGCCAGCAGGCTGTCGCCGGCCGGACGGCCCTACGAGCAGTACTTC
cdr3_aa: CASRLSPAGRPYEQYF

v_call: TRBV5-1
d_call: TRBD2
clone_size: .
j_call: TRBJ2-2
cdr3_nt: TGCGCCAGCAGCTCCGGGACTAGCGGGAGGGGCACCGGGGAGCTGTTTTTT
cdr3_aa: CASSSGTSGRGTGELFF

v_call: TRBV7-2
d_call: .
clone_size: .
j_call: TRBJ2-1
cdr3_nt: TGTGCCAGCAGCTTTACGGGATTCTACAATGAGCAGTTCTTC
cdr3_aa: CASSFTGFYNEQFF

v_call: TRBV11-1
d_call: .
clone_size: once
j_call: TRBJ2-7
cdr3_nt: TGTGCCAGCAGCTTCAGCAGGGGAAGGAGCGAGCAGTACTTC
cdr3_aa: CASSFSRGRSEQYF

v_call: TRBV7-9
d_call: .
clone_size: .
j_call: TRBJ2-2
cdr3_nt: TGTGCCAGCAGCTCAAGACGACTAAACACCGGGGAGCTGTTTTTT
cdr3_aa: CASSSRRLNTGELFF